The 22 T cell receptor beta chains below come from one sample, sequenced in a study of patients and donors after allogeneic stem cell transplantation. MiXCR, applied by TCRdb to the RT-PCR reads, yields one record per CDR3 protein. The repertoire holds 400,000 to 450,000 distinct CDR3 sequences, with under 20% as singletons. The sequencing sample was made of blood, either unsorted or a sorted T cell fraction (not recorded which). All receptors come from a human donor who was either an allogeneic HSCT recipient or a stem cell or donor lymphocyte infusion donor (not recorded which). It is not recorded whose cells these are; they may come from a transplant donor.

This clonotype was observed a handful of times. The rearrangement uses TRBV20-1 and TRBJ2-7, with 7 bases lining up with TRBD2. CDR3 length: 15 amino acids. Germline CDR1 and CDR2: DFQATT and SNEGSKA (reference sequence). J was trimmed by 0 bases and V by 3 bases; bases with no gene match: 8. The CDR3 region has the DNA TGCAGTGCTAGTTTTCCTAGCGGCAGCTCCTACGAGCAGTACTTC. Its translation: CSASFPSGSSYEQYF.

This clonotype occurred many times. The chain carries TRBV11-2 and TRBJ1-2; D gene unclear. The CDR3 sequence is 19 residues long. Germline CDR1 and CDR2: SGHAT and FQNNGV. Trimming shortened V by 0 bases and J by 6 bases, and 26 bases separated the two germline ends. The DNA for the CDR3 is TGTGCCAGCAGCTTAGATAGTCATTTGGGCAGATCTTTATCGCATGGCTACACCTTC. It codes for CASSLDSHLGRSLSHGYTF.

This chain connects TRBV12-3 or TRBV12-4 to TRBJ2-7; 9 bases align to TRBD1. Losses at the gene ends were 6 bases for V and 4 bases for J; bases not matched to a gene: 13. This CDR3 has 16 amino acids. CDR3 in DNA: TGTGCCAGCAGCACCGTCTGGGGGACAGGGTTATACGAGCAGTACTTC. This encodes CASSTVWGTGLYEQYF.

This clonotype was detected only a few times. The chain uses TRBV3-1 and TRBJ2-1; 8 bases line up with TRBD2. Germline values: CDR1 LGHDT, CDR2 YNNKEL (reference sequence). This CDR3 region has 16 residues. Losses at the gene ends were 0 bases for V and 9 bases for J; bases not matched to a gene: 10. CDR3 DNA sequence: TGTGCCAGCAGCCAAGATCCGGTAGCGGGAAGGGTTGAGCAGTTCTTC. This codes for CASSQDPVAGRVEQFF.

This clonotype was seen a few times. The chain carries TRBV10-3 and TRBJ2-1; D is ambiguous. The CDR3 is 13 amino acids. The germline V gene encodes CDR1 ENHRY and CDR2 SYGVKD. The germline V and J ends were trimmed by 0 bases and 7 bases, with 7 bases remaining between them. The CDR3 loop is CAISESKINEQFF. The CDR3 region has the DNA TGTGCCATCAGTGAGTCGAAAATTAATGAGCAGTTCTTC.

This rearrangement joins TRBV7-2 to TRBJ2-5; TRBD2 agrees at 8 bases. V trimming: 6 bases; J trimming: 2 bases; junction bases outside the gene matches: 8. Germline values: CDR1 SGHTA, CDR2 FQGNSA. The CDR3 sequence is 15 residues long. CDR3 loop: CASSRVSGGQETQYF. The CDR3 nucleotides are TGTGCCAGCAGTCGAGTATCGGGGGGGCAAGAGACCCAGTACTTC.

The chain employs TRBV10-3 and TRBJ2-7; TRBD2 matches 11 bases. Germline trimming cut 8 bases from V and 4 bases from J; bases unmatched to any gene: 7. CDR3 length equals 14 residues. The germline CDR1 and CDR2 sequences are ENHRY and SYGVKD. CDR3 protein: CAIWDSGRAYEQYF. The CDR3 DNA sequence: TGTGCCATCTGGGATAGCGGGAGGGCTTACGAGCAGTACTTC.

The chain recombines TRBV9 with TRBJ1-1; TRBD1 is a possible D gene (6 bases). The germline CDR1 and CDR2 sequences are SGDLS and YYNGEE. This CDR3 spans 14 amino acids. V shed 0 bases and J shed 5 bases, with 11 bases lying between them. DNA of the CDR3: TGTGCCAGCAGCGTAGTACAGGGCTTGACTGAAGCTTTCTTT. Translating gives CASSVVQGLTEAFF. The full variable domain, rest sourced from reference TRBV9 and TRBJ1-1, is DSGVTQTPKHLITATGQRVTLRCSPRSGDLSVYWYQQSLDQGLQFLIQYYNGEERAKGNILERFSAQQFPDLHSELNLSSLELGDSALYFCASSVVQGLTEAFFGQGTRLTVV.

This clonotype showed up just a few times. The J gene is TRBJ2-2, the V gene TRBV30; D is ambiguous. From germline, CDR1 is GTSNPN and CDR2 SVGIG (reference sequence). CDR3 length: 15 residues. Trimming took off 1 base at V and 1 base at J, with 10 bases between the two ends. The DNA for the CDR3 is TGTGCCTGGAGTGGCAGACGGGTGAACACCGGGGAGCTGTTTTTT. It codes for CAWSGRRVNTGELFF.

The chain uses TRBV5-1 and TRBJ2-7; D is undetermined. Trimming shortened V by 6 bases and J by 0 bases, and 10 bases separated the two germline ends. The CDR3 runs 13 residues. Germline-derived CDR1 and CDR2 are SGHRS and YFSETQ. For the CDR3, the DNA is TGCGCCAGCACCGACCTGAGCTCCTACGAGCAGTACTTC. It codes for CASTDLSSYEQYF. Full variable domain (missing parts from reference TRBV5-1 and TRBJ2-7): KAGVTQTPRYLIKTRGQQVTLSCSPISGHRSVSWYQQTPGQGLQFLFEYFSETQRNKGNFPGRFSGRQFSNSRSEMNVSTLELGDSALYLCASTDLSSYEQYFGPGTRLTVT.

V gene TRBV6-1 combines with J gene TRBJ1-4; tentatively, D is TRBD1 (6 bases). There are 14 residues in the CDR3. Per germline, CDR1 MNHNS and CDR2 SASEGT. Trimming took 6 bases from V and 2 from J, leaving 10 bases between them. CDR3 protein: CASRRTVTNEKLFF. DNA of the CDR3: TGTGCCAGCAGACGGACAGTTACTAATGAAAAACTGTTTTTT.

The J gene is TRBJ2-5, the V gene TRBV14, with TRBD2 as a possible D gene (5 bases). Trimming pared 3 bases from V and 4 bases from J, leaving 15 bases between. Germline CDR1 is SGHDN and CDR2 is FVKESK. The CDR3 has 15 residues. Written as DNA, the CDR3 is TGTGCCAGCAGCCAGGACTTATTCAAGAGAGAGACCCAGTACTTC. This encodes CASSQDLFKRETQYF.

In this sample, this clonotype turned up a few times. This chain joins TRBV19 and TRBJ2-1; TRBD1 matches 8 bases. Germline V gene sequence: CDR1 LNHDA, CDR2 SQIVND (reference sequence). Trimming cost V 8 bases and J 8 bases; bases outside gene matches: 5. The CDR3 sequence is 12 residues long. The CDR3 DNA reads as TGTGCCAGTTCCCAGGGGGCCTATGAGCAGTTCTTC. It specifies CASSQGAYEQFF.

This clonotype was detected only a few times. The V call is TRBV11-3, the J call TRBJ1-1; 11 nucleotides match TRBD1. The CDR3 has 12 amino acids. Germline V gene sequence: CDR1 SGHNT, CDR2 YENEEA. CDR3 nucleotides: TGTGCTGAGGGGACAGGGGGCACTGAAGCTTTCTTT. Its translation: CAEGTGGTEAFF.

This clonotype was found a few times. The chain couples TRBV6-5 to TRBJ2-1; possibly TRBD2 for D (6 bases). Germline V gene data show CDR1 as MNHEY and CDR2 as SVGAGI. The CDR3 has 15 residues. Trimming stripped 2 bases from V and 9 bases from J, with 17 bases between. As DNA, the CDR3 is TGTGCCAGCAGTTACAGGGGACTGTCGTCCGGTGAGCAGTTCTTC. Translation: CASSYRGLSSGEQFF.

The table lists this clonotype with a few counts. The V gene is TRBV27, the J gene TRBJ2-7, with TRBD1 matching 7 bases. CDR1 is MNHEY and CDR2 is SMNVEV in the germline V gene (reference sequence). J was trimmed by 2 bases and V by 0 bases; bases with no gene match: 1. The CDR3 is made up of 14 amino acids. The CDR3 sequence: CASSLSGTAYEQYF. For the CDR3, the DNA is TGTGCCAGCAGTTTATCCGGGACAGCCTACGAGCAGTACTTC.

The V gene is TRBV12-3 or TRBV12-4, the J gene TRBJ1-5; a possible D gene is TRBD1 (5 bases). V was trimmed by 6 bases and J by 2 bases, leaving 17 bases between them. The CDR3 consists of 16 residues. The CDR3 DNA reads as TGTGCCAGCAGCCCAGGGAGGCCCGGGGGCAATCAGCCCCAGCATTTT. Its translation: CASSPGRPGGNQPQHF.

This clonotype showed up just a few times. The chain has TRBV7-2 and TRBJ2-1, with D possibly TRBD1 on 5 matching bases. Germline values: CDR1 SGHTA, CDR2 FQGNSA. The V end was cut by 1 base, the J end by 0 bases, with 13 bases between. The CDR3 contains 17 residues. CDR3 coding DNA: TGTGCCAGCAGCTTAGTCAGGGCATTTAGCTCCTACAATGAGCAGTTCTTC. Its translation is CASSLVRAFSSYNEQFF.

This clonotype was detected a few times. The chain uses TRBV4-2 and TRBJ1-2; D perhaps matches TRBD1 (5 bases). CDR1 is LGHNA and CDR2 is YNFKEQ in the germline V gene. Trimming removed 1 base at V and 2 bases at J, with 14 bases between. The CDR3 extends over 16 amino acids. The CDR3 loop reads CASSQGVGVHNYGYTF. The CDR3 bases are TGTGCCAGCAGCCAAGGGGTAGGGGTTCACAACTATGGCTACACCTTC.

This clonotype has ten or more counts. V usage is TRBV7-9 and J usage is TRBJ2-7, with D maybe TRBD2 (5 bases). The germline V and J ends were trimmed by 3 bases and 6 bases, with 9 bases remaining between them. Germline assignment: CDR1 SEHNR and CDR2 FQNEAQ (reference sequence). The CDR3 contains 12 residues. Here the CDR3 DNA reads TGTGCCAGCAGCTTCGGAGAGGGCGAGCAGTACTTC. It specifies CASSFGEGEQYF.

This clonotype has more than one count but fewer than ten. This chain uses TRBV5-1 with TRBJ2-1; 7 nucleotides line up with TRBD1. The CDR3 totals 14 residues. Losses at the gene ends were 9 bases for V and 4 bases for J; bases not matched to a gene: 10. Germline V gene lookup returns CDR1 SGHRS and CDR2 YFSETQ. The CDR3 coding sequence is TGCGCCAACTACCCGGACAGGCTATACAATGAGCAGTTCTTC. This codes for CANYPDRLYNEQFF.

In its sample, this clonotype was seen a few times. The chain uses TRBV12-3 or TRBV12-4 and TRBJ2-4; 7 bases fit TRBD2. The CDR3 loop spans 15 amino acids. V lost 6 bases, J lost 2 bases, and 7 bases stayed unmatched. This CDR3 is CASRSREGTKNIQYF. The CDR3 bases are TGTGCCAGCAGATCCAGGGAGGGAACCAAAAACATTCAGTACTTC.